This T cell receptor beta chain emerged from a study of blood T cell repertoires in COVID-19. Overall study: In each case, the material was cDNA or gDNA derived from T cells, B-cell-depleted T cells, or PBMCs.

CDR3 size: 12 residues. V lost 3 bases and J 3 bases, leaving 5 bases between the germline ends. CDR1 and CDR2 from the germline V gene are MDHEN and SYDVKM. Per the authors' pipeline: Estimated nucleated cell counts came from reference gene primer amplification. Produced via immunoSEQ multiplex PCR; TCRdb's table is partial and in-frame only. D and trimming come from the DNA, and the V and J calls and clone size come from that table. The sample holds 350,000 to 400,000 clones, 75% to 90% seen once. The V gene is TRBV28, the J gene TRBJ2-5; no clear D gene. Material for sequencing was PBMCs or T cells enriched from blood (not recorded which). The clonotype comes from a man younger than 35 who had recovered from COVID-19. CDR3 in amino acids: CASSFEKETQYF. In DNA, the CDR3 is TGTGCCAGCAGTTTCGAGAAAGAGACCCAGTACTTC.